Detailed here is one T cell receptor (beta chain). In the original processing: Amplification of reference gene primers provided the estimated nucleated cell counts. Data came from immunoSEQ multiplex PCR; TCRdb stores just in-frame clones and leaves some out. That table is the source of V, J and clone size, and D and trimming were worked out from the DNA. The table shows 200,000 to 250,000 clones, with 87% occurring only once. This specimen comes from a study of blood T cell repertoires in COVID-19. Study-wide context: There were acute and convalescent COVID-19 samples, and they came from the United States, Italy and Spain. Sample material is recorded as cDNA or gDNA derived from T cells, B-cell-depleted T cells, or PBMCs.

The clonotype was recovered from a woman in her late teens or twenties who had recovered from COVID-19. Sequenced material: peripheral blood.

CDR3: CASSLVGSQTSWETQYF. The CDR3 bases are TGTGCCAGCAGCTTAGTCGGTAGCCAAACATCCTGGGAGACCCAGTACTTC. The rearrangement uses TRBV7-8 and TRBJ2-5; D gene uncertain. CDR3 length: 17 amino acids. Trimming removed 1 base from V and 5 bases from J, with 20 bases in between. Germline V CDR1 and CDR2: SGHVS, FQNEAQ. The entire variable domain, with the rest obtained from reference TRBV7-8 and TRBJ2-5, is as follows: GAGVSQSPRYKVAKRGQDVALRCDPISGHVSLFWYQQALGQGPEFLTYFQNEAQLDKSGLPSDRFFAERPEGSVSTLKIQRTQQEDSAVYLCASSLVGSQTSWETQYFGPGTRLLVL.